The clone carrying this T cell receptor beta chain was seen a few times. Its target is not known. Sequenced by immunoSEQ multiplex PCR; TCRdb stores in-frame clones only, minus some. Among 2,500 to 3,000 clones listed, more than 25% were seen once. Trimming removed 6 bases at V and 0 bases at J, with 12 bases between. The CDR3 is 16 amino acids. Per the germline V gene, CDR1 is LNHDA and CDR2 is SQIVND (reference sequence). This sample was taken from a study of T cells in localized non-small cell lung cancer. General observations from the study: The tumor had only one region sequenced, so heterogeneity remains possible. Adjacent uninvolved lung had the highest clonality, suggesting focused antigen responses. Of the top 100 tumor clones, median roughly 60 were in adjacent lung, over 25 among its top 100. A higher density of T cells in blood coincided with extended overall survival.

The chain has TRBV19 and TRBJ2-6; the D gene is possibly TRBD2 (6 bases). The sample here was normal lung tissue next to the tumor, taken before any cancer treatment. The source is a woman aged 40-69 years with stage II squamous cell lung carcinoma. The CDR3 reads CASRGGGASGANVLTF. CDR3 DNA: TGTGCCAGTAGGGGTGGAGGGGCCTCTGGGGCCAACGTCCTGACTTTC.